These T cell receptor beta chains were read from a single sample in a study of blood T cell repertoires in COVID-19. Measured with immunoSEQ multiplex PCR; TCRdb has only the in-frame clones, and not every one. The sample gives a few hundred thousand clones, around 90% of which show up once; 6.3% is in the top ten. Material for sequencing was peripheral blood. These receptors were obtained from a woman aged 45-65 years with COVID-19, enrolled during active disease. CDR3s include the opening cysteine and the closing phenylalanine or tryptophan. Each record gives: D gene, CDR3 length, V gene, clone size, J gene, CDR3 DNA, CDR3 protein. The D gene is left open where the match is weak. Some rows have no size entry. The others give once, few or many, or a class for an expanded clone.

D gene: .
CDR3 length: 14
V gene: TRBV7-2
clone size: .
J gene: TRBJ2-7
CDR3 DNA: TGTGCCAGCAGCCTGACTCAGGGGCAATACGAGCAGTACTTC
CDR3 protein: CASSLTQGQYEQYF

D gene: TRBD1
CDR3 length: 15
V gene: TRBV18
clone size: .
J gene: TRBJ2-1
CDR3 DNA: TGTGCCAGCTCAACCTGGGACAGGGGTTACAATGAGCAGTTCTTC
CDR3 protein: CASSTWDRGYNEQFF

D gene: TRBD1
CDR3 length: 15
V gene: TRBV10-1
clone size: .
J gene: TRBJ2-7
CDR3 DNA: TGCGCCAGCAGTGAAAGGGACAGGGGGCTCTACGAGCAGTACTTC
CDR3 protein: CASSERDRGLYEQYF

D gene: .
CDR3 length: 15
V gene: TRBV18
clone size: .
J gene: TRBJ1-4
CDR3 DNA: TGTGCCAGCTCACCTGTGTCAGGGTTGAGTGAAAAACTGTTTTTT
CDR3 protein: CASSPVSGLSEKLFF

D gene: .
CDR3 length: 17
V gene: TRBV19
clone size: .
J gene: TRBJ1-1
CDR3 DNA: TGTGCCAGTAGTACCGGACAGAGGGTGATCTTGAACACTGAAGCTTTCTTT
CDR3 protein: CASSTGQRVILNTEAFF

D gene: .
CDR3 length: 14
V gene: TRBV6-5
clone size: once
J gene: TRBJ2-4
CDR3 DNA: TGTGCCAGCACACGACTAGACGATGGGGACATTCAGTACTTC
CDR3 protein: CASTRLDDGDIQYF

D gene: .
CDR3 length: 15
V gene: TRBV7-9
clone size: .
J gene: TRBJ2-7
CDR3 DNA: TGTGCCAGCAGCCCCAATAAGGGGTCAATCGTCGAGCAGTACTTC
CDR3 protein: CASSPNKGSIVEQYF

D gene: .
CDR3 length: 11
V gene: TRBV19
clone size: once
J gene: TRBJ1-4
CDR3 DNA: TGTGCCAGTCACACACAGGGAAAACTGTTTTTT
CDR3 protein: CASHTQGKLFF

D gene: .
CDR3 length: 13
V gene: TRBV6-1
clone size: .
J gene: TRBJ1-5
CDR3 DNA: TGTGCCAGCAGTGAAGCAGGGGGATCGCCCCAGCATTTT
CDR3 protein: CASSEAGGSPQHF

D gene: TRBD2
CDR3 length: 15
V gene: TRBV12-5
clone size: .
J gene: TRBJ2-5
CDR3 DNA: TGTGCTAGTGGTTTGAGCGGGAGGGCCGGGGAGACCCAGTACTTC
CDR3 protein: CASGLSGRAGETQYF

D gene: TRBD2
CDR3 length: 17
V gene: TRBV18
clone size: .
J gene: TRBJ2-7
CDR3 DNA: TGTGCCAGCTCACCAGCCGCTCTAGCGGGGAACACCTACGAGCAGTACTTC
CDR3 protein: CASSPAALAGNTYEQYF

D gene: .
CDR3 length: 16
V gene: TRBV5-1
clone size: .
J gene: TRBJ2-3
CDR3 DNA: TGCGCCAGCAGCTTGGTCGGGGGTGTTACCACAGATACGCAGTATTTT
CDR3 protein: CASSLVGGVTTDTQYF

D gene: TRBD2
CDR3 length: 16
V gene: TRBV7-7
clone size: .
J gene: TRBJ2-1
CDR3 DNA: TGTGCCAGCAGCTTAGGGGTACTAGCGGGAGGGGATGAGCAGTTCTTC
CDR3 protein: CASSLGVLAGGDEQFF

D gene: .
CDR3 length: 14
V gene: TRBV5-4
clone size: .
J gene: TRBJ2-5
CDR3 DNA: TGTGCCAGCAGCTTGGGGTCGGGAGTGGAGACCCAGTACTTC
CDR3 protein: CASSLGSGVETQYF

D gene: .
CDR3 length: 16
V gene: TRBV9
clone size: .
J gene: TRBJ1-3
CDR3 DNA: TGTGCCAGCAGCGTGACTACAGGGCTTTCTGGAAACACCATATATTTT
CDR3 protein: CASSVTTGLSGNTIYF

D gene: .
CDR3 length: 14
V gene: TRBV4-1
clone size: many
J gene: TRBJ2-1
CDR3 DNA: TGCGCCAGCAGTAGGCGACTAACAGACAATGAGCAGTTCTTC
CDR3 protein: CASSRRLTDNEQFF

D gene: .
CDR3 length: 15
V gene: TRBV6-5
clone size: .
J gene: TRBJ1-2
CDR3 DNA: TGTGCCAGCTCCCCAGCGATCTATCTGAACTATGGCTACACCTTC
CDR3 protein: CASSPAIYLNYGYTF

D gene: TRBD1
CDR3 length: 16
V gene: TRBV3-1/TRBV3-2
clone size: .
J gene: TRBJ2-7
CDR3 DNA: TGTGCCAGCAGCCAATTCCGACAGGGCCTCTCCTACGAGCAGTACTTC
CDR3 protein: CASSQFRQGLSYEQYF

D gene: TRBD2
CDR3 length: 17
V gene: TRBV9
clone size: .
J gene: TRBJ2-3
CDR3 DNA: TGTGCCAGCAGCGTAAGGCTAGCGGGAGATATTGCAGATACGCAGTATTTT
CDR3 protein: CASSVRLAGDIADTQYF

D gene: .
CDR3 length: 14
V gene: TRBV29-1
clone size: .
J gene: TRBJ1-5
CDR3 DNA: TGCAGCGTAGGTACAGGGTCGGGCAATCAGCCCCAGCATTTT
CDR3 protein: CSVGTGSGNQPQHF

D gene: .
CDR3 length: 17
V gene: TRBV27
clone size: .
J gene: TRBJ2-6
CDR3 DNA: TGTGCCAGCACCCCAGGCCAAGCAAGGTCTGGGGCCAACGTCCTGACTTTC
CDR3 protein: CASTPGQARSGANVLTF

D gene: TRBD2
CDR3 length: 13
V gene: TRBV25-1
clone size: once
J gene: TRBJ2-7
CDR3 DNA: TGTGCCAGCAGTGGTCAACTAGCGGGGCCAACGTACTTC
CDR3 protein: CASSGQLAGPTYF

D gene: .
CDR3 length: 14
V gene: TRBV11-1
clone size: once
J gene: TRBJ2-3
CDR3 DNA: TGTGCCAGCAGCCCGGGTTCGGTGAGAGATACGCAGTATTTT
CDR3 protein: CASSPGSVRDTQYF

D gene: TRBD2
CDR3 length: 15
V gene: TRBV11-3
clone size: .
J gene: TRBJ2-7
CDR3 DNA: TGTGCCAGCAGCTTATTACTAGCGGGAGCCTACGAGCAGTACTTC
CDR3 protein: CASSLLLAGAYEQYF

D gene: TRBD1
CDR3 length: 13
V gene: TRBV12-3/TRBV12-4
clone size: .
J gene: TRBJ1-2
CDR3 DNA: TGTGCCAGCAGTGCCACAGGGGGCTATGGCTACACCTTC
CDR3 protein: CASSATGGYGYTF

D gene: TRBD2
CDR3 length: 15
V gene: TRBV30
clone size: .
J gene: TRBJ2-3
CDR3 DNA: TGTGCCTGGAGTGTACGCGGCGGGAGGGGTGATACGCAGTATTTT
CDR3 protein: CAWSVRGGRGDTQYF

D gene: .
CDR3 length: 13
V gene: TRBV3-1/TRBV3-2
clone size: .
J gene: TRBJ1-5
CDR3 DNA: TGTGCCAGCAGCCAAGGTCGGGATCAGCCCCAGCATTTT
CDR3 protein: CASSQGRDQPQHF

D gene: .
CDR3 length: 15
V gene: TRBV19
clone size: .
J gene: TRBJ1-1
CDR3 DNA: TGTGCCAGTAGTTCGCAGGGGATCTTTTTCACTGAAGCTTTCTTT
CDR3 protein: CASSSQGIFFTEAFF

D gene: .
CDR3 length: 11
V gene: TRBV20-1
clone size: .
J gene: TRBJ2-1
CDR3 DNA: TGCAGTGCTGGGCCCTTCAATGAGCAGTTCTTC
CDR3 protein: CSAGPFNEQFF